This TCR beta chain was captured by sequencing in a study of blood T cells in healthy people across ages. Alongside a J-beta primer mix, a sample-barcoded 5' primer served in a second PCR lasting about 6 to 11 cycles. One entry per CDR3 protein, called by TCRdb with MiXCR from the 5' RACE reads. The sample carries about 760,000 distinct CDR3 sequences, around 50% recorded once. Sequencing used blood. The sequence was collected from a man in his forties in good health.

The CDR3 DNA is TGTGCCAGCAGCAATGACAGGGGTAATTCACCCCTCCACTTT. Protein: CASSNDRGNSPLHF. This chain joins TRBV7-2 and TRBJ1-6; TRBD1 aligns across 8 bases. Germline-derived CDR1 and CDR2 are SGHTA and FQGNSA. The CDR3 consists of 14 residues. With 5 bases clipped from V and 6 bases from J, the junction kept 3 bases outside the gene matches.